One and the same sample provided the 2 T cell receptor beta chains below, sequenced in a study of blood T cell repertoires in COVID-19. Clones were read by immunoSEQ multiplex PCR, and TCRdb kept only the in-frame ones, dropping some. This table has 96,000 or so clones, 85% to 95% appearing once. Sequencing was performed on peripheral blood. The receptors here all came from a man between 60 and 75 years old with acute or convalescent COVID-19.

The rearrangement links TRBV27 to TRBJ2-7; 7 bases line up with TRBD1. Unmatched junction bases numbered 9, after V lost 6 bases and J lost 4 bases. The CDR3 extends over 14 amino acids. The germline V gene encodes CDR1 MNHEY and CDR2 SMNVEV (reference sequence). CDR3 DNA sequence: TGTGCCAGCAGACTCCTGACAGGGTCGTACGAGCAGTACTTC. This gives the protein CASRLLTGSYEQYF.

The genes are TRBV4-3 and TRBJ1-1; maybe TRBD1 (5 bases). Germline V gene sequence: CDR1 LGHNA, CDR2 YSLEER. The CDR3 is made up of 16 amino acids. V was cut by 1 base and J by 1 base, with 13 bases left in between. CDR3 sequence: CASSQGSGSWNTEAFF. For the CDR3, the DNA is TGCGCCAGCAGCCAAGGGTCAGGGTCATGGAACACTGAAGCTTTCTTT.